This T cell receptor (beta chain) comes out of a study of blood T cell repertoires in COVID-19. Overall study context: Samples of COVID-19 (acute and convalescent) were obtained from the United States, Italy and Spain.

Per the original data handling: Amplification of reference gene primers provided the estimated nucleated cell counts. TCRdb keeps only in-frame clones here, not all; method: immunoSEQ multiplex PCR. The V and J calls and clone size were taken over from that table, and D and trimming were inferred from the DNA. Of 150,000 or so clones in the sample, 80% were seen once. CDR1 is SGDLS, CDR2 YYNGEE, per germline. The CDR3 contains 17 residues. V was pared by 0 bases and J by 2 bases, with 9 bases of the junction left unmatched. Donors of Cohort 3 who recovered were those that had two negative PCRs, clearance, or symptom resolution.

The source of this sequence is a woman in her fifties or sixties who had recovered from COVID-19. The sequencing sample was made of PBMCs or T cells enriched from blood (not recorded which). The chain is built from TRBV9 and TRBJ2-5; 8 bases agree with TRBD1. The CDR3 is CASSVAPGTGGQETQYF. In DNA, the CDR3 is TGTGCCAGCAGCGTAGCTCCGGGAACAGGGGGACAAGAGACCCAGTACTTC.